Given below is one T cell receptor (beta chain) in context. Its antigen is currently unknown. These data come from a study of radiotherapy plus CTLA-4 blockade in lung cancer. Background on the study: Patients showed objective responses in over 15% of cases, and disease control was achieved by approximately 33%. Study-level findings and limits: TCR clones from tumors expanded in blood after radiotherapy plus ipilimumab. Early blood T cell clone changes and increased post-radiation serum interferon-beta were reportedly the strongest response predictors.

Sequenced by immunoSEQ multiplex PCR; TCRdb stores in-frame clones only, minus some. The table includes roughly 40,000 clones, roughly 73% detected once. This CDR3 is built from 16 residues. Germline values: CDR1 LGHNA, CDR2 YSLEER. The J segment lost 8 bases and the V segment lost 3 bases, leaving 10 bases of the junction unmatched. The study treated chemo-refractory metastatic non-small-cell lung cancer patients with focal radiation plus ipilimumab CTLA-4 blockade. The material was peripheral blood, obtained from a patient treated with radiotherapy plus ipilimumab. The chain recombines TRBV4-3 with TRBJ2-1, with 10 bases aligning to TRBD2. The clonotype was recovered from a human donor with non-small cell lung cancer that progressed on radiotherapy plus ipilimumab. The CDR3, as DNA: TGCGCCAGCAGCCACAGGAGCGGGGGGGCGTTTGATGAGCAGTTCTTC. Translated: CASSHRSGGAFDEQFF.